Presented here are 32 T cell receptor beta chains from one specimen sequenced in a study of OX40 agonist ivuxolimab in advanced cancers. Library generation was performed with the immunoSEQ multiplex PCR assay. TCRdb mirrors the immuneACCESS table, restricted to in-frame sequences. Some clones are absent from its copies; in checked studies, under half trace to an unresolved V gene, and the reason for the others is unknown. This sample comprises more than 25,000 clones, 83% of them detected only once. Around 12% of the sample is in the top ten clones. Sequenced material: CD4+ or CD8+ T cells sorted from blood, taken in a trial of the OX40 agonist ivuxolimab. The receptors stem from an adult with an advanced solid tumor such as melanoma, head and neck, liver or kidney cancer.

This chain links TRBV27 with TRBJ2-1; 9 positions match TRBD1. This CDR3 has 15 residues. Germline lookup yields CDR1 MNHEY and CDR2 SMNVEV (reference sequence). Losses at the gene ends were 3 bases for V and 6 bases for J; bases not matched to a gene: 6. CDR3 sequence reads: CASSFGTGSPNEQFF. The DNA for the CDR3 is TGTGCCAGCAGTTTTGGGACAGGGTCCCCCAATGAGCAGTTCTTC.

The V and J genes are TRBV6-6 and TRBJ1-2; TRBD1 is a possible D gene (5 bases). Germline CDR1 is MNHNY and CDR2 is SVGAGI (reference sequence). V lost 5 bases, J lost 1 base, and 8 bases lay in between. The CDR3 totals 13 residues. Here the CDR3 reads CASSPGINYGYTF. DNA for the CDR3: TGTGCCAGCAGTCCAGGGATTAACTATGGCTACACCTTC.

The rearrangement uses TRBV7-8 and TRBJ2-1, with D maybe TRBD1 (6 bases). Germline-derived CDR1 and CDR2 are SGHVS and FQNEAQ. This CDR3 comprises 14 residues. The V and J ends lost 4 bases and 3 bases respectively, with 10 bases between them. The CDR3 protein is CASSSTGSYNEQFF. CDR3 coding DNA: TGTGCCAGCAGCTCGACAGGTAGCTACAATGAGCAGTTCTTC.

The V and J genes are TRBV19 and TRBJ2-2, with TRBD1 identical over 7 bases. V shed 6 bases, J shed 5 bases, and the junction held 6 bases outside the gene matches. The CDR3 runs to 14 residues. Germline-derived CDR1 and CDR2 are LNHDA and SQIVND (reference sequence). Here the CDR3 reads CASRRTGLTGELFF. The DNA of the CDR3 is TGTGCCAGTAGGCGGACAGGTCTTACCGGGGAGCTGTTTTTT.

This rearrangement joins TRBV5-4 to TRBJ2-7; D not certain. This CDR3 comprises 12 residues. Germline loops: CDR1 SGHNT, CDR2 YYREEE (reference sequence). Deletions cut 2 bases from V and 4 bases from J, with 7 bases between. The CDR3 is CASSFDVYEQYF. The CDR3 nucleotides are TGTGCCAGCAGCTTTGATGTTTACGAGCAGTACTTC.

V is TRBV7-2 and J is TRBJ2-7; TRBD1 agrees at 10 bases. Germline V gene lookup returns CDR1 SGHTA and CDR2 FQGNSA. After removal of 5 bases from V and 4 bases from J, the junction contained 5 bases not matched to a gene. CDR3 length equals 14 residues. CDR3 coding DNA: TGTGCCAGCAGCACCGCGGACAGGGGGTACGAGCAGTACTTC. This gives the protein CASSTADRGYEQYF.

The chain links TRBV27 to TRBJ2-6; D gene uncertain. Germline V gene data show CDR1 as MNHEY and CDR2 as SMNVEV (reference sequence). The CDR3 contains 13 residues. Trimming took 7 bases from V and 1 from J, leaving 5 bases between them. The CDR3 nucleotides are TGTGCCAGCACCCAATCTGGGGCCAACGTCCTGACTTTC. Protein: CASTQSGANVLTF.

V usage is TRBV2 and J usage is TRBJ2-1; D is unresolved. Between the trimmed V and J ends, which lost 7 bases and 2 bases, there was a span of 18 bases. Germline values: CDR1 SNHLY, CDR2 FYNNEI. The CDR3 has 16 amino acids. CDR3 loop: CASISDPWAPYNEQFF. In DNA, the CDR3 is TGTGCCAGCATCTCTGACCCCTGGGCACCCTACAATGAGCAGTTCTTC. The whole variable domain, remainder taken from reference TRBV2 and TRBJ2-1, is EPEVTQTPSHQVTQMGQEVILRCVPISNHLYFYWYRQILGQKVEFLVSFYNNEISEKSEIFDDQFSVERPDGSNFTLKIRSTKLEDSAMYFCASISDPWAPYNEQFFGPGTRLTVL.

This clone was observed a single time. J is TRBJ1-1 and V is TRBV9; D call uncertain. Trimming removed 4 bases from V and 7 bases from J, with 11 bases in between. CDR1 is SGDLS and CDR2 is YYNGEE in the germline V gene. The CDR3 has 12 amino acids. CDR3 loop: CASSSSRGEAFF. CDR3 coding DNA: TGTGCCAGCAGCTCTAGCCGGGGTGAAGCTTTCTTT.

J is TRBJ2-4 and V is TRBV30; a weak D match, TRBD1 (6 bases). Germline V gives CDR1 GTSNPN, CDR2 SVGIG (reference sequence). V lost 0 bases to trimming and J lost 2 bases, with 17 bases between them. The CDR3 is 17 residues long. The CDR3 DNA sequence: TGTGCCTGGAGTGTTCGATCAGGGGTGCCACCCAAAAACATTCAGTACTTC. It encodes CAWSVRSGVPPKNIQYF.

This chain uses TRBV7-9 with TRBJ1-5, with D tentatively TRBD1 (5 bases). The germline V and J ends were trimmed by 8 bases and 4 bases, with 18 bases remaining between them. CDR1 and CDR2 (germline): SEHNR, FQNEAQ (reference sequence). This CDR3 has 15 residues. The CDR3 loop is CASGGGGADNQPQHF. CDR3 sequence (DNA): TGTGCCAGCGGGGGAGGTGGGGCGGATAATCAGCCCCAGCATTTT.

The chain joins TRBV30 to TRBJ1-1; D is possibly TRBD1 (5 bases). Trimming removed 3 bases at V and 6 bases at J, with 8 bases between. CDR3 size: 11 residues. Germline V lookup: CDR1 GTSNPN, CDR2 SVGIG (reference sequence). Here the CDR3 DNA reads TGTGCCTGGAGGGACATTGCTGAAGCTTTCTTT. Its translation: CAWRDIAEAFF.

The CDR3 region is CASSPYHGSTEAFF. DNA of the CDR3: TGTGCCAGCAGCCCGTACCACGGTTCCACTGAAGCTTTCTTT. The chain combines TRBV9 with TRBJ1-1; D is uncertain. CDR1 is SGDLS, CDR2 YYNGEE, per germline. Deletions cut 4 bases from V and 4 bases from J, with 14 bases between. The CDR3 runs to 14 residues. Supplemented by reference TRBV9 and TRBJ1-1, the full variable domain reads DSGVTQTPKHLITATGQRVTLRCSPRSGDLSVYWYQQSLDQGLQFLIQYYNGEERAKGNILERFSAQQFPDLHSELNLSSLELGDSALYFCASSPYHGSTEAFFGQGTRLTVV.

The V and J genes are TRBV4-1 and TRBJ1-3, with 9 bases aligning to TRBD1. Trimming at V came to 1 base and at J to 4 bases, leaving 5 bases not matched to a gene. CDR1 is MGHRA, CDR2 YSYEKL, per germline. This CDR3 is 16 amino acids long. CDR3 coding DNA: TGCGCCAGCAGCCAAGGGGACAGGGTCGAGGGAAACACCATATATTTT. It specifies CASSQGDRVEGNTIYF.

J is TRBJ2-2 and V is TRBV5-6; D is undetermined. The V gene lost 0 bases and the J gene lost 1 base, with 4 bases spanning the gap. The CDR3 is made up of 14 amino acids. CDR1 is SGHDT, CDR2 YYEEEE, per germline. The CDR3 sequence: CASSLALNTGELFF. In DNA, the CDR3 is TGTGCCAGCAGCTTGGCGCTGAACACCGGGGAGCTGTTTTTT.

The rearrangement uses TRBV7-8 and TRBJ1-1, with 7 bases that match TRBD1. The CDR3 covers 15 residues. CDR1 and CDR2 (germline): SGHVS, FQNEAQ. J gave up 5 bases and V 0 bases, and 6 bases lay outside the gene matches. The CDR3 DNA follows: TGTGCCAGCAGCTTAGCGGCAGGGGGAAAGACTGAAGCTTTCTTT. This sequence encodes CASSLAAGGKTEAFF. Full variable domain (outside the CDR3, taken from reference TRBV7-8 and TRBJ1-1): GAGVSQSPRYKVAKRGQDVALRCDPISGHVSLFWYQQALGQGPEFLTYFQNEAQLDKSGLPSDRFFAERPEGSVSTLKIQRTQQEDSAVYLCASSLAAGGKTEAFFGQGTRLTVV.

This clone was seen a handful of times. The rearrangement links TRBV4-1 to TRBJ1-2, with 8 bases fitting TRBD1. Trimming took 0 bases from V and 4 from J; bases not matched to a gene: 4. CDR1 is MGHRA and CDR2 is YSYEKL in the germline V gene. The CDR3 spans 15 residues. Here the CDR3 reads CASSQDGQGSYGYTF. For the CDR3, the DNA is TGCGCCAGCAGCCAAGACGGACAGGGTAGCTATGGCTACACCTTC.

This clone came up once. The CDR3 region is CASSLDLGGGFDEQFF. The CDR3 nucleotides read TGTGCCAGCAGCTTAGATTTAGGGGGCGGCTTTGATGAGCAGTTCTTC. The rearrangement uses TRBV13 and TRBJ2-1; 7 bases match TRBD1. J gave up 8 bases and V 1 base, and 11 bases lay outside the gene matches. The CDR3 loop spans 16 amino acids. The germline CDR1 and CDR2 sequences are PRHDT and FYEKMQ (reference sequence).

This clone was recorded only once. CDR3 amino acids: CASAAPWGARNEQFF. CDR3 bases: TGTGCCAGCGCAGCCCCTTGGGGGGCGCGGAATGAGCAGTTCTTC. J is TRBJ2-1 and V is TRBV5-6; perhaps D is TRBD1 or TRBD2 (6 bases each). Germline CDR1 reads SGHDT; CDR2 reads YYEEEE. V was shortened by 7 bases and J by 7 bases, with 21 bases between the two germline ends. The CDR3 has 15 amino acids. Supplemented by reference TRBV5-6 and TRBJ2-1, the full variable domain reads DAGVTQSPTHLIKTRGQQVTLRCSPKSGHDTVSWYQQALGQGPQFIFQYYEEEERQRGNFPDRFSGHQFPNYSSELNVNALLLGDSALYLCASAAPWGARNEQFFGPGTRLTVL.

The chain uses TRBV5-4 and TRBJ2-1; TRBD1 agrees at 10 bases. Germline V CDR1 and CDR2: SGHNT, YYREEE (reference sequence). The V segment lost 4 bases and the J segment 4 bases; nucleotides outside the gene matches: 5. The CDR3 is made up of 15 amino acids. CDR3 bases: TGTGCCAGCAGCATCCGGGACAGGGGTTACAATGAGCAGTTCTTC. As protein: CASSIRDRGYNEQFF.

This clone has just one count. The V and J genes are TRBV29-1 and TRBJ1-2; D gene uncertain. The germline V and J ends were trimmed by 3 bases and 4 bases, with 9 bases remaining between them. CDR3 length: 12 residues. CDR1 SQVTM and CDR2 ANQGSEA come from the germline V gene. The CDR3 reads CSVDDITYGYTF. CDR3 bases: TGCAGCGTTGATGACATAACCTATGGCTACACCTTC.

The V call is TRBV27, the J call TRBJ2-1; 8 bases are a match to TRBD2. The CDR3 extends over 18 amino acids. After removal of 1 base from V and 2 bases from J, the junction contained 10 bases not matched to a gene. CDR1 MNHEY and CDR2 SMNVEV come from the germline V gene (reference sequence). The CDR3: CASSLLVDGGAPYNEQFF. The DNA of the CDR3 is TGTGCCAGCAGTTTATTGGTCGACGGGGGGGCACCCTACAATGAGCAGTTCTTC.

V gene TRBV5-6 combines with J gene TRBJ2-7; 9 bases line up with TRBD1. J lost 5 bases, V lost 4 bases, and 7 bases had no gene match. The CDR3 contains 14 residues. Germline V lookup: CDR1 SGHDT, CDR2 YYEEEE. The CDR3 region has the DNA TGTGCCAGCAGCCCAAGGACAGGGGTCCACGAGCAGTACTTC. It specifies CASSPRTGVHEQYF.

The chain employs TRBV27 and TRBJ2-3; 10 positions match TRBD2. V dropped 4 bases and J dropped 1; count of bases not matched to a gene: 8. Germline CDR1 and CDR2: MNHEY and SMNVEV (reference sequence). This CDR3 contains 17 residues. The CDR3: CASSSHLTSGGTDTQYF. DNA for the CDR3: TGTGCCAGCAGTTCCCACCTTACTAGCGGGGGCACAGATACGCAGTATTTT.

The chain uses TRBV10-3 and TRBJ2-3, with 7 bases fitting TRBD2. The CDR3 totals 15 residues. The V gene's germline CDR1 is ENHRY and CDR2 SYGVKD. J lost 2 bases, V lost 0 bases, and 2 bases had no gene match. Here the CDR3 DNA reads TGTGCCATCAGTGAGTCTAGCGGGTTCACAGATACGCAGTATTTT. Residues: CAISESSGFTDTQYF.

This clone showed up just once. V is TRBV19 and J is TRBJ2-7; maybe TRBD1 (6 bases). Germline V CDR1 and CDR2: LNHDA, SQIVND (reference sequence). V was trimmed by 3 bases and J by 2 bases, leaving 8 bases between them. The CDR3 totals 13 residues. As DNA, the CDR3 is TGTGCCAGTAGTATCCGGGACACCTACGAGCAGTACTTC. Its protein is CASSIRDTYEQYF. The full variable domain, rest sourced from reference TRBV19 and TRBJ2-7, is DGGITQSPKYLFRKEGQNVTLSCEQNLNHDAMYWYRQDPGQGLRLIYYSQIVNDFQKGDIAEGYSVSREKKESFPLTVTSAQKNPTAFYLCASSIRDTYEQYFGPGTRLTVT.

This clone was seen a handful of times. CDR3 nucleotide sequence: TGTGCCAGCAGGATAAAACTCGAGCAGTTCTTC. It yields the protein CASRIKLEQFF. The chain combines TRBV6-1 with TRBJ2-1; no firm D call. V gave up 6 bases and J gave up 10 bases, with 10 bases separating them. The CDR3 length is 11 residues. CDR1 is MNHNS, CDR2 SASEGT, per germline.

The gene calls are TRBV9 and TRBJ1-2, with 8 nucleotides matching TRBD1. After removal of 3 bases from V and 4 bases from J, the junction contained 8 bases not matched to a gene. Germline V CDR1 and CDR2: SGDLS, YYNGEE. The CDR3 consists of 15 residues. The CDR3: CASSAYLQGGYGYTF. DNA of the CDR3: TGTGCCAGCAGCGCGTATCTACAGGGGGGCTATGGCTACACCTTC. Full variable domain (rest looked up from reference TRBV9 and TRBJ1-2): DSGVTQTPKHLITATGQRVTLRCSPRSGDLSVYWYQQSLDQGLQFLIQYYNGEERAKGNILERFSAQQFPDLHSELNLSSLELGDSALYFCASSAYLQGGYGYTFGSGTRLTVV.

The V gene is TRBV19, the J gene TRBJ1-2; unclear D gene. The CDR3 is 13 amino acids. Trimming took 9 bases from V and 4 from J, leaving 15 bases between them. Per the germline V gene, CDR1 is LNHDA and CDR2 is SQIVND (reference sequence). CDR3 loop: CASSEATSYGYTF. The CDR3 DNA reads as TGTGCCAGCTCCGAGGCGACTTCCTATGGCTACACCTTC.

The rearrangement uses TRBV6-5 and TRBJ1-4; D gene ambiguous. The germline gives CDR1 MNHEY, CDR2 SVGAGI. The ends were cut back, 5 bases at V and 7 bases at J, with 8 bases in the middle. The CDR3 totals 12 residues. For the CDR3, the DNA is TGTGCCAGCAGTCGGACGGGTGAAAAACTGTTTTTT. Translating gives CASSRTGEKLFF.

The chain joins TRBV27 to TRBJ2-3; 12 positions match TRBD2. The CDR3 is 16 amino acids. The V and J ends lost 2 bases and 6 bases, in that order; junction bases with no gene match: 6. Germline values: CDR1 MNHEY, CDR2 SMNVEV (reference sequence). This chain's CDR3 is CASSLETSGGPDTQYF. In DNA, the CDR3 is TGTGCCAGCAGTTTAGAGACTAGCGGGGGACCGGATACGCAGTATTTT.

V and J are TRBV30 and TRBJ1-2; a possible D gene is TRBD1 (5 bases). This CDR3 comprises 13 residues. The germline V gene has CDR1 GTSNPN and CDR2 SVGIG (reference sequence). Deletions cut 0 bases from V and 3 bases from J, with 8 bases between. The CDR3 DNA reads as TGTGCCTGGAGTGTGGGGACGGACTATGGCTACACCTTC. Its protein product is CAWSVGTDYGYTF.